The rows below give T cell receptor beta chains drawn from one sample of a study of Ad26.COV2.S vaccination and SARS-CoV-2 variants. This table comes from immunoSEQ multiplex PCR, and its TCRdb copy is limited to in-frame clones, with some not included. The repertoire consists of over 400,000 clones, with about 88% occurring once and the leading ten covering about 2.7%. This specimen was peripheral blood, taken in a trial of Ad26.COV2.S vaccine versus placebo. The receptors shown here come from a person between 18 and 65 years old who received the Ad26.COV2.S COVID-19 vaccine or a placebo. Each CDR3 is given with its conserved first and last residue. D genes are given only for firm matches. A clone size is listed for some rows: how often the clone was seen (once, few, many), or a class if it is expanded.

TGTGCCACCAGCAGCCGACTCTCCGGGACACACTATGGCTACACCTTC	CATSSRLSGTHYGYTF	-	-	TRBV15	TRBJ1-2
TGCAGCGTTGACGGACTAGCAAGGCTAAATGAGCAGTTCTTC	CSVDGLARLNEQFF	TRBD2	-	TRBV29-1	TRBJ2-1
TGTGCCAGCAGTTACTCCGGGACAGGGGGGGCCTTGGGCAATGAGCAGTTCTTC	CASSYSGTGGALGNEQFF	TRBD1	once	TRBV6-2/TRBV6-3	TRBJ2-1
TGTGCCAGCGGGATTGGAGGGTCCGGTACTAATGAAAAACTGTTTTTT	CASGIGGSGTNEKLFF	-	once	TRBV5-4	TRBJ1-4
TGTGCCAGTAGTTCAGGGTACCAGCCCCAGCATTTT	CASSSGYQPQHF	-	-	TRBV25-1	TRBJ1-5
TGTGCCAGCAGCCGCGGACGGTACTACGAGCAGTACTTC	CASSRGRYYEQYF	-	-	TRBV28	TRBJ2-7
TGTGCCAGCAGTTTTCGGGCCCTGGGAGATACGCAGTATTTT	CASSFRALGDTQYF	-	once	TRBV27	TRBJ2-3
TGTGCCAGCAGCCACTCCGGGACAGGGGGCCCGTATAATTCACCCCTCCACTTT	CASSHSGTGGPYNSPLHF	-	-	TRBV12-1	TRBJ1-6
TGTGCCAGTAGGCGCACGACAGGGGGTGGCTACACCTTC	CASRRTTGGGYTF	TRBD1	-	TRBV19	TRBJ1-2
TGTGCCAGCAGCTTATTTTCGGGGACTCCGCCCGGGGAGCTGTTTTTT	CASSLFSGTPPGELFF	-	-	TRBV11-1	TRBJ2-2
TGTGCCAGCAGCTTTATTGCGGGGAGCACTGAAGCTTTCTTT	CASSFIAGSTEAFF	-	-	TRBV7-2	TRBJ1-1
TGTGCCAGCTCACGAGCGTCGGGAGTAGCAGATACGCAGTATTTT	CASSRASGVADTQYF	-	-	TRBV18	TRBJ2-3
TGTGCCAGCAGCACCTTTGCAGGGTTAGCCGGGGAGCTGTTTTTT	CASSTFAGLAGELFF	-	-	TRBV3-1/TRBV3-2	TRBJ2-2
TGTGCCAGCACCCTCGGACAGGGGCGCCCAGATACGCAGTATTTT	CASTLGQGRPDTQYF	TRBD1	-	TRBV7-2	TRBJ2-3
TGTGCCAGTAGTCCAATCAGGGGGGGGAGATTTTCTCGAACTGAAGCTTTCTTT	CASSPIRGGRFSRTEAFF	TRBD1	-	TRBV19	TRBJ1-1
TGTGCCAGCAGTCCACCCGGGGCCTACGAGCAGTACTTC	CASSPPGAYEQYF	-	-	TRBV6-5	TRBJ2-7
TGTGCCAGCAGCCCCCGGACTCTGAACACTGAAGCTTTCTTT	CASSPRTLNTEAFF	-	-	TRBV7-8	TRBJ1-1
TGTGCCAGCTCCAGGGTGGACAGGAACTCCTACGAGCAGTACTTC	CASSRVDRNSYEQYF	TRBD1	-	TRBV11-2	TRBJ2-7
TGTGCCAGCAGCGTTCAGGGTATGAAGCAAGATACGCAGTATTTT	CASSVQGMKQDTQYF	-	-	TRBV9	TRBJ2-3
TGCAGCGTTGATTGGGGGCCTGGCGGCTACACCTTC	CSVDWGPGGYTF	-	-	TRBV29-1	TRBJ1-2
TGTGCCAGCAACCTACTGGACAATGAGCAGTTCTTC	CASNLLDNEQFF	-	-	TRBV5-4	TRBJ2-1
TGTGCCAGCTCACCTTTCGGGTACACCGGGGAGCTGTTTTTT	CASSPFGYTGELFF	-	-	TRBV18	TRBJ2-2
TGTGCCAGCAGCCAAGGGAAGGGTGACTATGGCTACACCTTC	CASSQGKGDYGYTF	-	-	TRBV3-1/TRBV3-2	TRBJ1-2
TGTGCCAGCAGCCTCAAGGGTGCAGATACGCAGTATTTT	CASSLKGADTQYF	-	once	TRBV13	TRBJ2-3
TGCGCCAGCAGCTTGGATAACAGGAACTATGGCTACACCTTC	CASSLDNRNYGYTF	-	once	TRBV5-1	TRBJ1-2
TGTGCCAAACAGGCCCGACGCAATCAGCCCCAGCATTTT	CAKQARRNQPQHF	-	-	TRBV19	TRBJ1-5
TGTGCCAGCAAAGAACAGGTGAACACTGAAGCTTTCTTT	CASKEQVNTEAFF	-	-	TRBV12-3/TRBV12-4	TRBJ1-1
TGTGCCAGCCCCCCCGGAAGGCCCTCTGGAAACACCATATATTTT	CASPPGRPSGNTIYF	-	-	TRBV6-7	TRBJ1-3
TGTGCCAGCAGCTTTTACTATGGCTACACCTTC	CASSFYYGYTF	-	-	TRBV5-4	TRBJ1-2
TGTGCCAGCGAATCAGGGCGGACCTCTGGGGCCAACGTCCTGACTTTC	CASESGRTSGANVLTF	-	-	TRBV5-8	TRBJ2-6
TGCGCCAGCAGCTGGGGGACGAACTACGAGCAGTACTTC	CASSWGTNYEQYF	-	-	TRBV5-1	TRBJ2-7
TGTGCCAGCAGCTATAGCCACCCGAACACCGGGGAGCTGTTTTTT	CASSYSHPNTGELFF	-	-	TRBV7-2	TRBJ2-2